This is a list of T cell receptor beta chains from one sample in a study of brain T cells in children with intractable seizures. Assay: immunoSEQ multiplex PCR; the TCRdb copy retains only in-frame clones and omits some. The table includes 340,000 or so clones, about 93% detected once. The material sequenced was peripheral blood, taken 4 to 6 months after surgery. The receptors were sampled from a boy less than two years old with tuberous sclerosis and intractable seizures. The CDR3 runs from the conserved cysteine through the conserved F or W. The order of the fields is J gene, V gene, clone size, D gene, CDR3 DNA, CDR3 protein. A D gene is named only where the DNA matches it firmly. Size is stated for part of the rows, as once, few or many counts, or as a class when the clone is expanded.

j_gene: TRBJ2-1
v_gene: TRBV4-1
abundance: -
d_gene: TRBD2
CDR3nt: TGCGCCAGCAGCAAAGGGAGTAGCGGGAGGGATGAGCAGTTCTTC
CDR3aa: CASSKGSSGRDEQFF

j_gene: TRBJ1-3
v_gene: TRBV27
abundance: -
d_gene: TRBD1
CDR3nt: TGTGCCAGCAGCACACTGGGACAGGGGTCTGGAAACACCATATATTTT
CDR3aa: CASSTLGQGSGNTIYF

j_gene: TRBJ1-1
v_gene: TRBV7-4
abundance: -
d_gene: -
CDR3nt: TGTGCCAGCAGCCCTTCAGGGGTTGGGATAACTGAAGCTTTCTTT
CDR3aa: CASSPSGVGITEAFF

j_gene: TRBJ2-7
v_gene: TRBV10-2
abundance: -
d_gene: -
CDR3nt: TGCGCCAGCACACATGGACTCGGAAGGGACGAGCAGTACTTC
CDR3aa: CASTHGLGRDEQYF

j_gene: TRBJ2-7
v_gene: TRBV10-1
abundance: -
d_gene: TRBD2
CDR3nt: TGCGCCACCTTACTAGCGGAGCACTCCTACGAGCAGTACTTC
CDR3aa: CATLLAEHSYEQYF

j_gene: TRBJ2-7
v_gene: TRBV7-8
abundance: -
d_gene: -
CDR3nt: TGTGCCAGCAGCTTAGTGGGACTCTCCTACGAGCAGTACTTC
CDR3aa: CASSLVGLSYEQYF

j_gene: TRBJ1-2
v_gene: TRBV11-3
abundance: -
d_gene: -
CDR3nt: TGTGCCAGCAGCTCAAGTTACCAGGGTCCATTCTATGGCTACACCTTC
CDR3aa: CASSSSYQGPFYGYTF

j_gene: TRBJ2-7
v_gene: TRBV5-4
abundance: -
d_gene: -
CDR3nt: TGTGCCAGCAGCTTGTTCGGGACAAAACCCTACGAGCAGTACTTC
CDR3aa: CASSLFGTKPYEQYF

j_gene: TRBJ2-1
v_gene: TRBV6-5
abundance: -
d_gene: -
CDR3nt: TGTGCCAGCAGCCGCAATAGCGTCGATGAGCAGTTCTTC
CDR3aa: CASSRNSVDEQFF

j_gene: TRBJ1-4
v_gene: TRBV11-2
abundance: -
d_gene: -
CDR3nt: TGTGCCAGCAGCTGGCGCGAATGGGGTGGGGGGAATGGAGGTGAAAAACTGTTTTTT
CDR3aa: CASSWREWGGGNGGEKLFF

j_gene: TRBJ2-3
v_gene: TRBV28
abundance: once
d_gene: TRBD2
CDR3nt: TGTGCCAGCAGTCCTTTCCTGGGACTAGCGGAGAGCACAGATACGCAGTATTTT
CDR3aa: CASSPFLGLAESTDTQYF

j_gene: TRBJ1-1
v_gene: TRBV30
abundance: -
d_gene: -
CDR3nt: TGTGCCTGGAGTGAGTTTTCGGTCAGGGACAACACTGAAGCTTTCTTT
CDR3aa: CAWSEFSVRDNTEAFF

j_gene: TRBJ2-2
v_gene: TRBV7-9
abundance: -
d_gene: TRBD2
CDR3nt: TGTGCCAGCAGCTTTACACAGGCCCTCGGGGGGTACACCGGGGAGCTGTTTTTT
CDR3aa: CASSFTQALGGYTGELFF

j_gene: TRBJ2-2
v_gene: TRBV10-2
abundance: once
d_gene: TRBD1
CDR3nt: TGCGCCAGCAGGGTGACAGGGGAAATCGGGGAGCTGTTTTTT
CDR3aa: CASRVTGEIGELFF

j_gene: TRBJ1-2
v_gene: TRBV19
abundance: -
d_gene: TRBD1
CDR3nt: TGTGCCAGTAGTATCCCGACGACAGGGGGCAACTATGGCTACACCTTC
CDR3aa: CASSIPTTGGNYGYTF